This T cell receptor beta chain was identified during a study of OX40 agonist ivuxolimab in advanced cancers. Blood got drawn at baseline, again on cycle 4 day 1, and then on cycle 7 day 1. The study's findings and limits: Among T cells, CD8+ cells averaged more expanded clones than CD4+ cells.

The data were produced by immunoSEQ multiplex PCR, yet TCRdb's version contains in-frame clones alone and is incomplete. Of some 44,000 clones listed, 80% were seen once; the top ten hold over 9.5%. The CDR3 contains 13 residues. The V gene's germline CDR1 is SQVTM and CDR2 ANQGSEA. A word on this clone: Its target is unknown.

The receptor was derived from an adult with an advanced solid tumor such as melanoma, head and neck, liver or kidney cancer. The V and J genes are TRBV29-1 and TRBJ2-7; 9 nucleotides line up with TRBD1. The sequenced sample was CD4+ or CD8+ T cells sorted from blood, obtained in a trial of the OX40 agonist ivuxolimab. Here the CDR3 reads CSAGTGFTYEQYF. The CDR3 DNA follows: TGCAGTGCCGGGACAGGGTTTACCTACGAGCAGTACTTC.